This T cell receptor beta chain was sequenced during a study of human T cells and chemical hapten exposure. This clonotype was observed a few times. TCRdb re-called the RACE reads with MiXCR, one entry per CDR3 protein. The sample holds around 130,000 distinct CDR3 sequences; about 11% are singletons and the top ten take more than 2%. The CDR3 totals 16 residues. The germline V and J ends were trimmed by 4 bases and 0 bases, with 13 bases remaining between them. Germline lookup yields CDR1 SNHLY and CDR2 FYNNEI. Time point indicated: patch test 3, about 24 weeks after DPC sensitization. The treatment denotes: therapeutic diphenylcyclopropenone sensitization with weekly scalp DPC. Suited to DPC and affected by alopecia, the donors ranged from 18 to 70 years old.

The J gene is TRBJ1-5, the V gene TRBV2; no clear D gene. Sequencing was performed on whole blood, taken in connection with sensitization to the hapten diphenylcyclopropenone (DPC). The sequence was collected from a woman aged 50 to 60 with alopecia areata. Some clones in this sample may be carry-over from other donors' samples. The CDR3 sequence: CASSGFTVHSNQPQHF. CDR3 DNA sequence: TGTGCCAGCAGTGGATTTACAGTTCATAGCAATCAGCCCCAGCATTTT.